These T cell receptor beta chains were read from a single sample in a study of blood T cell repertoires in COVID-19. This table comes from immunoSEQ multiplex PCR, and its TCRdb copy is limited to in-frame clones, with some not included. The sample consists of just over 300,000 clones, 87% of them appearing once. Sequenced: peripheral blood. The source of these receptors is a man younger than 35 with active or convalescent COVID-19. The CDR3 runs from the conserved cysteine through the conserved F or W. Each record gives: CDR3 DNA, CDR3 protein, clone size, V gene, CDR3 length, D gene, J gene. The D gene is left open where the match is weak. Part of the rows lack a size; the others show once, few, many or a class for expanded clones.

DNA: TGTGCCAGCAGCCCCCTCCCTTCCCCGGCAGGGGCAAGGAACACTGAAGCTTTCTTT
CDR3: CASSPLPSPAGARNTEAFF
size: .
V: TRBV21-1
length: 19
D: .
J: TRBJ1-1

DNA: TGTGCCAGCAGCCAAGATCGGGGACTAGCGCGTGAGCAGTACTTC
CDR3: CASSQDRGLAREQYF
size: .
V: TRBV3-1/TRBV3-2
length: 15
D: TRBD2
J: TRBJ2-7

DNA: TGTGCCAGCAGCTTGTTTGGGGACAGGAGCTCCTACGAGCAGTACTTC
CDR3: CASSLFGDRSSYEQYF
size: once
V: TRBV11-2
length: 16
D: TRBD1
J: TRBJ2-7

DNA: TGCAGCGGTCTACAGGGGGGAGAGACCCAGTACTTC
CDR3: CSGLQGGETQYF
size: few
V: TRBV29-1
length: 12
D: TRBD1
J: TRBJ2-5

DNA: TGTGCCAGTATGTCGGGGGATACGCAGTATTTT
CDR3: CASMSGDTQYF
size: .
V: TRBV19
length: 11
D: .
J: TRBJ2-3

DNA: TGTGCCAGCAGCTCTACTATCTCCTACGAGCAGTACTTC
CDR3: CASSSTISYEQYF
size: .
V: TRBV5-8
length: 13
D: .
J: TRBJ2-7

DNA: TGTGCCAGCAGCCGACTAGCGGGAGAGGTAGAGACCCAGTACTTC
CDR3: CASSRLAGEVETQYF
size: .
V: TRBV2
length: 15
D: TRBD2
J: TRBJ2-5

DNA: TGTGCCAGCAGCCGCGGACAGGCGAACACCGGGGAGCTGTTTTTT
CDR3: CASSRGQANTGELFF
size: .
V: TRBV4-2
length: 15
D: TRBD1
J: TRBJ2-2

DNA: TGCGCCAGCAGACGGACAACTAGCGGGAGGGAGAACACCGGGGAGCTGTTTTTT
CDR3: CASRRTTSGRENTGELFF
size: .
V: TRBV4-1
length: 18
D: TRBD2
J: TRBJ2-2

DNA: TGTGCCAGCAGAAAATTGGGACTAGCGGGAGAGTTGGCCCAGTACTTC
CDR3: CASRKLGLAGELAQYF
size: .
V: TRBV27
length: 16
D: TRBD2
J: TRBJ2-5

DNA: TGTGCCAGCAGCCCAGCGGGGGGGAGGAACGAGCAGTACTTC
CDR3: CASSPAGGRNEQYF
size: .
V: TRBV3-1/TRBV3-2
length: 14
D: TRBD2
J: TRBJ2-7